This TCR beta chain stems from a study of blood T cell repertoires in COVID-19. Study background: Samples representing acute and convalescent COVID-19 were sourced from the United States, Italy and Spain. In each case, the material was cDNA or gDNA derived from T cells, B-cell-depleted T cells, or PBMCs.

Individuals drawn from about two dozen US areas were about 18 to 100 years old. For recovered donors of Cohort 3, there were two negative PCRs, clearance, or symptom resolution. CDR3 length equals 13 residues. The ends were cut back, 5 bases at V and 5 bases at J, with 12 bases in the middle. Germline-derived CDR1 and CDR2 are MNHEY and SVGAGI. Clones were sequenced by immunoSEQ multiplex PCR, and TCRdb holds only the in-frame ones, with some missing. The repertoire holds hundreds of thousands of clones, with over 85% as singletons. This receptor was taken from a man in his 60s who had recovered from COVID-19. The chain carries TRBV6-5 and TRBJ1-2, with D unclear. Specimen: PBMCs or T cells enriched from blood (not recorded which). Here the CDR3 DNA reads TGTGCCAGCAGTAGAAGCGAGCAGTATGGCTACACCTTC. It encodes CASSRSEQYGYTF.